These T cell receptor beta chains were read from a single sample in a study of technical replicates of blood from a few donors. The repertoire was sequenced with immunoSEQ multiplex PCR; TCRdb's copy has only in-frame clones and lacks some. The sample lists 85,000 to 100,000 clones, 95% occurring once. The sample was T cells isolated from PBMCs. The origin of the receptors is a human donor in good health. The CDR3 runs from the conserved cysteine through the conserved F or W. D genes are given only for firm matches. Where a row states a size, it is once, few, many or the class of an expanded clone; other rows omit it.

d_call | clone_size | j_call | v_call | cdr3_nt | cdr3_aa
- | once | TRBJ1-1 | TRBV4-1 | TGCGCCAGCAGCCAAGAGCCGGGTATGAACACTGAAGCTTTCTTT | CASSQEPGMNTEAFF
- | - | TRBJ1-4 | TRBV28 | TGTGCCAGCAGTTTTGGGGGGTCTAATGAAAAACTGTTTTTT | CASSFGGSNEKLFF
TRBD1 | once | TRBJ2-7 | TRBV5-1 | TGCGCCAGCAGCCCGCGAGTAATGGGACAGGGAAACAACGAGCAGTACTTC | CASSPRVMGQGNNEQYF
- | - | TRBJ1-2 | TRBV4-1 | TGCGCCAGCAGCTCTCTAATAGCGAGGGAAGCTAACTATGGCTACACCTTC | CASSSLIAREANYGYTF
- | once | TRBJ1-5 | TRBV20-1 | TGCAGTGCGGCTCAGCCCCAGCATTTT | CSAAQPQHF
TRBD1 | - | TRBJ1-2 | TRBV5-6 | TGTGCCAGCAGGGGGACAGGAACTAACTATGGCTACACCTTC | CASRGTGTNYGYTF
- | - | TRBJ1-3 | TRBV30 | TGTGCCTGGAGTCTTAGAAACACCATATATTTT | CAWSLRNTIYF
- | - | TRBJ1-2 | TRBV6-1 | TGTGCCAGCAGTGTGGAGGTGGGAGTTAACTATGGCTACACCTTC | CASSVEVGVNYGYTF
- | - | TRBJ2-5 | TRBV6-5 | TGTGCCAGCAGTTACCAGGGGCGAGAGCAAGAGACCCAGTACTTC | CASSYQGREQETQYF
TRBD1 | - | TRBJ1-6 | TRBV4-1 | TGCGCCAGCAGCTATCCCGGGACAGCCATCGGATCACCCCTCCACTTT | CASSYPGTAIGSPLHF
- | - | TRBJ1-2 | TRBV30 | TGTGCCTGGACCGGGGGACTCTTTAATAACTATGGCTACACCTTC | CAWTGGLFNNYGYTF
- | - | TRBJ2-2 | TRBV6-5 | TGTGCCAGCAGTTACACTAGGAACACCGGGGAGCTGTTTTTT | CASSYTRNTGELFF
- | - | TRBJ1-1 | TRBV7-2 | TGTGCCAGCAGCAGACGACAGGAAACTGAAGCTTTCTTT | CASSRRQETEAFF
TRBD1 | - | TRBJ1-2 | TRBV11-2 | TGTGCCAGCAGTCAGATCCGGGACAGAATTTCCTATGGCTACACCTTC | CASSQIRDRISYGYTF
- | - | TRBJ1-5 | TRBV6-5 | TGTGCCAGCAGTTCAGGGGGCAATCAGCCCCAGCATTTT | CASSSGGNQPQHF
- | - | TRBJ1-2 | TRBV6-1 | TGTGCCAGCAGTGTACAGGACCTGGGGGGGAGTTGGTATGGCTACACCTTC | CASSVQDLGGSWYGYTF
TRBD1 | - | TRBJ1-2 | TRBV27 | TGTGCCAGCAGTTCGTCACTGGGACAGGGTGGCTATGGCTACACCTTC | CASSSSLGQGGYGYTF
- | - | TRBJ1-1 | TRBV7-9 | TGTGCCAGCAGGATACAGGGAGAAGCTTTCTTT | CASRIQGEAFF
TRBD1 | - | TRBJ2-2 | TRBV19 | TGTGCCAGTGGACAGGGGACCGGGGAGCTGTTTTTT | CASGQGTGELFF
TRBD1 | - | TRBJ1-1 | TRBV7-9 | TGTGCCAGCAGCTCAGACCGAACAGGGGGGTGGACTGAAGCTTTCTTT | CASSSDRTGGWTEAFF
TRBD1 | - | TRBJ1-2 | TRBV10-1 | TGCGCCAGCAGTCGGGGGACAGGGGGCATCTATGGCTACACCTTC | CASSRGTGGIYGYTF
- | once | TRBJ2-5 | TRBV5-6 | TGTGCCAGCAGCTCAGGGGGGCCCCGAGAGACCCAGTACTTC | CASSSGGPRETQYF
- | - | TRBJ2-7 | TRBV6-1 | TGTGCCAGCAGTGAATTTGGGACTGCCTACGAGCAGTACTTC | CASSEFGTAYEQYF
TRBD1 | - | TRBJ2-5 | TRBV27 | TGTGCCAGCAGTTTATCGACAGGGGTGGCAGAGACCCAGTACTTC | CASSLSTGVAETQYF
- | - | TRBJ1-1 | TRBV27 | TGTGCCAGCAGATCCACCGGGAAATCCATGAACACTGAAGCTTTCTTT | CASRSTGKSMNTEAFF
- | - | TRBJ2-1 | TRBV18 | TGTGCCAGCTCACCGGTCTCAGGACAGATCAATGAGCAGTTCTTC | CASSPVSGQINEQFF
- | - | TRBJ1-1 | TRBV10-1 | TGCGCCAGCGACCGGGACTTAGTTTTGAACACTGAAGCTTTCTTT | CASDRDLVLNTEAFF
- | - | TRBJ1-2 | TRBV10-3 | TGTGCCATCAGTGAATCAGGACAGTTTTCGGTTGGCTACACCTTC | CAISESGQFSVGYTF
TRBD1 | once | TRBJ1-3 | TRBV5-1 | TGCGCCAGCAGCTCGACTGGACAGGGTCATCTTTCCCGAAACACCATATATTTT | CASSSTGQGHLSRNTIYF
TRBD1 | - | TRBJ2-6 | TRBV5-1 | TGCGCCAGCAGCAGCACAGGGGGCGCTGGGGCCAACGTCCTGACTTTC | CASSSTGGAGANVLTF